The 11 T cell receptor beta chains listed next were all sequenced from one sample in a study of OX40 agonist ivuxolimab in advanced cancers. Assay: immunoSEQ multiplex PCR; the TCRdb copy retains only in-frame clones and omits some. The data hold 100,000 or so clones, with roughly nine tenths observed a single time. This material consisted of CD4+ or CD8+ T cells sorted from blood, taken in a trial of the OX40 agonist ivuxolimab. These receptor sequences come from an adult with an advanced solid tumor such as melanoma, head and neck, liver or kidney cancer.

DNA of the CDR3: TGTGCCAGCAGAATGACAGGGTCCACTGAAGCTTTCTTT. Amino acids: CASRMTGSTEAFF. The chain combines TRBV27 with TRBJ1-1; 7 bases line up with TRBD1. The length of the CDR3 is 13 residues. V shed 6 bases, J shed 4 bases, and the junction held 5 bases outside the gene matches. Per the germline V gene, CDR1 is MNHEY and CDR2 is SMNVEV (reference sequence).

This rearrangement joins TRBV13 to TRBJ1-2; possibly TRBD1 for D (5 bases). The CDR3 runs to 15 residues. Deletions cut 6 bases from V and 3 bases from J, with 17 bases between. Germline CDR1 and CDR2: PRHDT and FYEKMQ (reference sequence). The CDR3 here is CASSHTIDSDYGYTF. The CDR3 bases are TGTGCCAGCAGTCACACTATTGACAGCGACTATGGCTACACCTTC.

Regarding this clone: This sample also contains other DNA sequences that code for the same CDR3. The chain links TRBV19 to TRBJ1-1, with D unresolved. The V gene lost 2 bases and the J gene lost 1 base, with 5 bases spanning the gap. Germline V gene lookup returns CDR1 LNHDA and CDR2 SQIVND (reference sequence). This CDR3 has 13 amino acids. The CDR3 region is CASSITPNTEAFF. The CDR3 nucleotides are TGTGCCAGTAGTATAACCCCGAACACTGAAGCTTTCTTT.

The chain employs TRBV9 and TRBJ1-2; tentative D call: TRBD1 (6 bases). Trimming left V 3 bases short and J 7 bases short, with 22 bases between. The CDR3 length is 16 residues. Per germline, CDR1 SGDLS and CDR2 YYNGEE. The CDR3: CASSGSSVARGPGYTF. CDR3 bases: TGTGCCAGCAGCGGATCATCGGTCGCTCGGGGGCCTGGCTACACCTTC.

The chain carries TRBV11-2 and TRBJ2-4; tentatively, D is TRBD1 or TRBD2 (5 bases each). V was pared by 2 bases and J by 1 base, with 21 bases between. Germline-derived CDR1 and CDR2 are SGHAT and FQNNGV. CDR3 size: 19 residues. The CDR3 loop reads CASSLWGPLKSAAKNIQYF. CDR3 DNA: TGTGCCAGCAGCTTATGGGGACCACTAAAGTCTGCGGCCAAAAACATTCAGTACTTC.

This chain connects TRBV27 to TRBJ1-5; D gene unclear. CDR1 MNHEY and CDR2 SMNVEV come from the germline V gene (reference sequence). The CDR3 covers 15 residues. Between the trimmed V and J ends, which lost 1 base and 0 bases, there was a span of 7 bases. Here the CDR3 DNA reads TGTGCCAGCAGTTTATATACAGATAGCAATCAGCCCCAGCATTTT. It yields the protein CASSLYTDSNQPQHF.

V usage is TRBV10-1 and J usage is TRBJ2-1; 8 bases are a match to TRBD1. The junction had 7 bases not matched to a gene; V was cut back by 3 bases and J by 6 bases. The CDR3 totals 15 residues. CDR1 and CDR2 (germline): WNHNN, SYGVQD (reference sequence). The CDR3: CASSEGDRKGNEQFF. Written as DNA, the CDR3 is TGCGCCAGCAGTGAAGGGGACAGGAAGGGCAATGAGCAGTTCTTC.

The gene calls are TRBV28 and TRBJ1-6; unclear D gene. The V and J ends lost 5 bases and 1 base respectively, with 3 bases between them. Germline V CDR1 and CDR2: MDHEN, SYDVKM. The CDR3 length is 13 residues. The CDR3, as DNA: TGTGCCAGCAGTGGTTCCTATAATTCACCCCTCCACTTT. Its protein product is CASSGSYNSPLHF.

The V gene is TRBV2, the J gene TRBJ2-1; tentatively, D is TRBD2 (5 bases). The germline CDR1 and CDR2 sequences are SNHLY and FYNNEI. The CDR3 is made up of 15 amino acids. Between the trimmed V and J ends, which lost 6 bases and 2 bases, there was a span of 14 bases. CDR3 protein: CASREEITAYNEQFF. Here the CDR3 DNA reads TGTGCCAGCAGGGAGGAAATTACAGCCTACAATGAGCAGTTCTTC.

The chain couples TRBV6-6 to TRBJ2-7; D is undetermined. The germline V gene encodes CDR1 MNHNY and CDR2 SVGAGI (reference sequence). This CDR3 has 13 amino acids. With 3 bases removed from V and 5 bases from J, the gap between germline ends came to 11 bases. The CDR3 loop is CASSYSYTHEQYF. In DNA form, the CDR3 reads TGTGCCAGCAGTTATTCCTACACCCACGAGCAGTACTTC.

This rearrangement joins TRBV4-3 to TRBJ2-5, with D perhaps TRBD2 (6 bases). CDR1 and CDR2 (germline): LGHNA, YSLEER. V lost 0 bases and J lost 0, with 14 bases in between. This CDR3 spans 17 amino acids. As DNA, the CDR3 is TGCGCCAGCAGCCAAGATCGGGCTAGCGCCTACCAAGAGACCCAGTACTTC. It is translated as CASSQDRASAYQETQYF.